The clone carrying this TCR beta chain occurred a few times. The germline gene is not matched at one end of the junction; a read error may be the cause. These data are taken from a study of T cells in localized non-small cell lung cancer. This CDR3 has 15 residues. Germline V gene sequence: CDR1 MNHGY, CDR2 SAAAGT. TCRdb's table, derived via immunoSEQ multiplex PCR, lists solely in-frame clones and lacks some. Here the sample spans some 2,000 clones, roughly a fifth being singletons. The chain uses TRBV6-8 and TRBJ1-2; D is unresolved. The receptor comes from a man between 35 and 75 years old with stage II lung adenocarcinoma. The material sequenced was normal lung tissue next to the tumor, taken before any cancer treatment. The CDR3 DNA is TGTGCCATCAGTGCTTTCCTGGATCCTCGCTATGGCTACACCTTC. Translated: CAISAFLDPRYGYTF.